Here is one T cell receptor (beta chain) with its context. The assay was immunoSEQ multiplex PCR, and TCRdb's table has in-frame clones only and misses some. The sample shows tens of thousands of clones, roughly 85% of them seen only once. V dropped 1 base and J dropped 6; count of bases not matched to a gene: 3. This CDR3 contains 15 residues. Germline CDR1 is MDHEN and CDR2 is SYDVKM. The data originate from a study of blood T cell repertoires in COVID-19. The V gene is TRBV28, the J gene TRBJ1-2; 12 nucleotides align to TRBD1. The sequence was collected from a man older than 75 with acute or convalescent COVID-19. The sample consisted of peripheral blood. CDR3 coding DNA: TGTGCCAGCAGTTTATCGGGGACAGGGGGCCATGGCTACACCTTC. It yields the protein CASSLSGTGGHGYTF.